These 3 T cell receptor beta chains share one sample of origin, sequenced in a study of human T cells and chemical hapten exposure. Via MiXCR, TCRdb re-called the RACE reads, giving one row per CDR3 protein. This sample yields about 120,000 distinct CDR3 sequences, of which 9.5% to 13% are seen a single time; approximately 1.5% belongs to the top ten. Time point of the sample: patch test 1, 2 weeks after DPC sensitization. The treatment was: therapeutic diphenylcyclopropenone sensitization with weekly scalp DPC. The specimen comprised whole blood, sampled in connection with sensitization to the hapten diphenylcyclopropenone (DPC). The receptors stem from a woman aged 45-65 years with alopecia areata. Some clones in this sample may be carry-over from other donors' samples.

This clonotype was counted a few times. CDR3 region: CASSYSRPENTEAFF. The CDR3 DNA sequence: TGTGCCAGCAGTTACTCAAGGCCAGAAAACACTGAAGCTTTCTTT. J is TRBJ1-1 and V is TRBV6-2 or TRBV6-3; D unclear. Trimming stripped 0 bases from V and 2 bases from J, with 10 bases between. This CDR3 has 15 amino acids. Germline V gene lookup returns CDR1 MNHEY and CDR2 SVGEGT.

In its sample, this clonotype was seen a few times. DNA of the CDR3: TGCAGCGCGGACGGACAGGGAGAAGATACGCAGTATTTT. This translates into CSADGQGEDTQYF. The V and J genes are TRBV29-1 and TRBJ2-3, with 8 nucleotides matching TRBD1. The CDR3 consists of 13 residues. Per the germline V gene, CDR1 is SQVTM and CDR2 is ANQGSEA. V lost 7 bases and J lost 5; bases outside the gene matches: 8.

This clonotype was found a few times. CDR3 nucleotide sequence: TGTGCCAGCAGTTTTTCTTCCTGGGTACGGGAGAATCAGCCCCAGCATTTT. Translated, it gives CASSFSSWVRENQPQHF. The rearrangement uses TRBV12-3 or TRBV12-4 and TRBJ1-5; D remains unclear. The CDR3 contains 17 residues. Trimming pared 3 bases from V and 4 bases from J, leaving 19 bases between.